This T cell receptor beta chain was identified during a study of OX40 agonist ivuxolimab in advanced cancers. Study summary: Given to patients was ivuxolimab, an agonistic anti-OX40 (CD134) antibody. Study-level points and caveats: There was clonal expansion of CD4+ and CD8+ blood T cells by week 6 at 0.1 to 3.0 mg/kg.

Profiling relied on immunoSEQ multiplex PCR, and the TCRdb table lists in-frame clones only, not all of them. The sample includes tens of thousands of clones, around 87% of them seen just once. Remarks on this clone: Its antigen is currently unknown.

The CDR3 runs to 14 residues. Trimming left V 2 bases short and J 0 bases short, with 8 bases between. The germline CDR1 and CDR2 sequences are SGHVS and FNYEAQ. The gene calls are TRBV7-6 and TRBJ2-7, with unresolved D. The clonotype comes from an adult with an advanced solid tumor such as melanoma, head and neck, liver or kidney cancer. The sequenced sample was CD4+ or CD8+ T cells sorted from blood, obtained in a trial of the OX40 agonist ivuxolimab. The CDR3 is CASSLSLGSYEQYF. The CDR3 DNA is TGTGCCAGCAGCTTAAGTCTCGGCTCCTACGAGCAGTACTTC.